The 21 T cell receptor beta chains presented below share a single source sample, sequenced in a study of radiotherapy plus CTLA-4 blockade in lung cancer. The method was immunoSEQ multiplex PCR; TCRdb's version includes in-frame clones alone and lacks a portion of them. The sample includes 32,000 or so clones, 75% seen only once; the top ten take approximately 14%. The material sequenced was peripheral blood, taken from a patient treated with radiotherapy plus ipilimumab. The source is a human donor with non-small cell lung cancer that progressed on radiotherapy plus ipilimumab.

This chain uses TRBV4-1 with TRBJ2-3, with D tentatively TRBD2 (6 bases). The CDR3 covers 14 residues. The V end lost 5 bases, the J end lost 4 bases, and 13 bases lay between the germline ends. Germline assignment: CDR1 MGHRA and CDR2 YSYEKL. The chain's CDR3 is CASSSGVWSDTQYF. CDR3 bases: TGCGCCAGCAGCTCGGGGGTCTGGTCAGATACGCAGTATTTT.

The V call is TRBV2, the J call TRBJ2-1, with D possibly being TRBD1 or TRBD2 (5 bases each). The V and J ends lost 6 bases and 2 bases respectively, with 11 bases between them. Looked up from germline, CDR1 is SNHLY and CDR2 is FYNNEI. This CDR3 has 14 residues. CDR3: CASRGDGPYNEQFF. CDR3 nucleotides: TGTGCCAGCAGGGGGGATGGACCCTACAATGAGCAGTTCTTC.

Written as DNA, the CDR3 is TGTGCCAGCAGTTCACGGACAGGGCCATTGAACACTGAAGCTTTCTTT. As protein: CASSSRTGPLNTEAFF. The gene calls are TRBV28 and TRBJ1-1; 8 positions agree with TRBD1. The germline V gene has CDR1 MDHEN and CDR2 SYDVKM. The CDR3 is 16 amino acids. With 4 bases clipped from V and 0 bases from J, the junction kept 7 bases outside the gene matches.

V gene TRBV10-3 combines with J gene TRBJ2-3; perhaps TRBD2 as D (5 bases). CDR3 length: 16 amino acids. Trimming removed 0 bases at V and 2 bases at J, with 12 bases between. Germline assignment: CDR1 ENHRY and CDR2 SYGVKD. CDR3 protein: CAISESLGGYTDTQYF. CDR3 nucleotide sequence: TGTGCCATCAGTGAGTCTCTTGGCGGGTACACAGATACGCAGTATTTT.

This clone was seen just once. V gene TRBV7-9 combines with J gene TRBJ2-6, with D perhaps assigned TRBD1 or TRBD2 (5 bases each). V shed 4 bases and J shed 0 bases, with 19 bases lying between them. This CDR3 region has 19 residues. Germline V gives CDR1 SEHNR, CDR2 FQNEAQ (reference sequence). The DNA of the CDR3 is TGTGCCAGCAGCTCCTCCCCCGGGACCTCGAACTCTGGGGCCAACGTCCTGACTTTC. This sequence encodes CASSSSPGTSNSGANVLTF.

J is TRBJ2-5 and V is TRBV7-2, with 8 bases that match TRBD2. The length of the CDR3 is 15 residues. Looked up from germline, CDR1 is SGHTA and CDR2 is FQGNSA. V was pared by 5 bases and J by 0 bases, with 5 bases of the junction left unmatched. Written as DNA, the CDR3 is TGTGCCAGCAGCCGCGGGGGGCCCGACCAAGAGACCCAGTACTTC. Protein sequence: CASSRGGPDQETQYF.

The chain combines TRBV4-3 with TRBJ1-3; TRBD1 matches at 7 bases. Germline CDR1 is LGHNA and CDR2 is YSLEER. The CDR3 runs 12 residues. Losses at the gene ends were 1 base for V and 9 bases for J; bases not matched to a gene: 0. CDR3 in amino acids: CASSQGTGTIYF. Here the CDR3 DNA reads TGCGCCAGCAGCCAAGGGACAGGCACCATATATTTT.

The chain links TRBV2 to TRBJ1-2, with D perhaps matching TRBD1 (6 bases). The germline V and J ends were trimmed by 2 bases and 4 bases, with 11 bases remaining between them. There are 14 residues in the CDR3. Germline CDR1 SNHLY, CDR2 FYNNEI. The CDR3 DNA is TGTGCCAGCAGTGAACTGGGGGCTCGCTATGGCTACACCTTC. Its translation is CASSELGARYGYTF.

The CDR3 DNA sequence: TGTGCCAGCAGCCAGGGTAGTCTAGCTCCCTACGAGCAGTACTTC. This sequence encodes CASSQGSLAPYEQYF. The rearrangement links TRBV4-2 to TRBJ2-7; tentative D call: TRBD2 (5 bases). Per the germline V gene, CDR1 is LGHNA and CDR2 is YNFKEQ. The CDR3 covers 15 residues. Trimming took off 3 bases at V and 2 bases at J, with 14 bases between the two ends.

The chain has TRBV2 and TRBJ2-1; 7 bases are a match to TRBD2. Germline CDR1 and CDR2: SNHLY and FYNNEI. The CDR3 contains 17 residues. V lost 5 bases, J lost 4 bases, and 14 bases stayed unmatched. CDR3 in amino acids: CASSRRGTPRGYNEQFF. Here the CDR3 DNA reads TGTGCCAGCAGTAGAAGAGGGACTCCGCGGGGGTACAATGAGCAGTTCTTC.

This clone occurred once. The chain has TRBV9 and TRBJ2-3; 12 bases agree with TRBD2. V lost 4 bases to trimming and J lost 4 bases; unmatched junction nucleotides: 4. The CDR3 runs 15 residues. Germline V gene data show CDR1 as SGDLS and CDR2 as YYNGEE. CDR3 in amino acids: CASSPSGGVADTQYF. The CDR3 DNA sequence: TGTGCCAGCAGCCCTAGCGGGGGGGTGGCAGATACGCAGTATTTT.

This chain joins TRBV2 and TRBJ2-1, with D unclear. CDR3 length: 14 residues. V was shortened by 0 bases and J by 4 bases, with 7 bases between the two germline ends. Per germline, CDR1 SNHLY and CDR2 FYNNEI. The CDR3 spells CASSEATAYNEQFF. The CDR3, as DNA: TGTGCCAGCAGTGAAGCGACGGCTTACAATGAGCAGTTCTTC.

The gene calls are TRBV28 and TRBJ1-1; 7 nucleotides line up with TRBD1. V dropped 4 bases and J dropped 4; count of bases not matched to a gene: 12. The length of the CDR3 is 16 residues. CDR1 and CDR2 (germline): MDHEN, SYDVKM. This chain's CDR3 is CASSWTGASPSTEAFF. The CDR3 DNA reads TGTGCCAGCAGTTGGACAGGAGCTTCCCCGAGCACTGAAGCTTTCTTT.

CDR3 amino acids: CASSEPGGGTDTQYF. Here the CDR3 DNA reads TGCGCCAGCAGTGAACCGGGGGGCGGCACAGATACGCAGTATTTT. The chain couples TRBV10-1 to TRBJ2-3, with D possibly being TRBD2 (7 bases). CDR3 length equals 15 residues. Deletions cut 3 bases from V and 1 base from J, with 11 bases between. The germline gives CDR1 WNHNN, CDR2 SYGVQD (reference sequence).

The chain joins TRBV5-1 to TRBJ2-1, with D unclear. Trimming took off 0 bases at V and 9 bases at J, with 7 bases between the two ends. This CDR3 has 12 amino acids. CDR1 and CDR2 from the germline V gene are SGHRS and YFSETQ. CDR3 coding DNA: TGCGCCAGCAGCTTGGAGGGTGGTGAGCAGTTCTTC. Its translation: CASSLEGGEQFF. Combining the CDR3 with reference TRBV5-1 and TRBJ2-1 gives the whole variable domain KAGVTQTPRYLIKTRGQQVTLSCSPISGHRSVSWYQQTPGQGLQFLFEYFSETQRNKGNFPGRFSGRQFSNSRSEMNVSTLELGDSALYLCASSLEGGEQFFGPGTRLTVL.

This clone has just a few counts. This chain joins TRBV5-1 and TRBJ2-1; D is possibly TRBD1 (5 bases). This CDR3 has 16 residues. Trimming took off 4 bases at V and 5 bases at J, with 19 bases between the two ends. The V gene's germline CDR1 is SGHRS and CDR2 YFSETQ. The DNA for the CDR3 is TGCGCCAGCAGCCAATTCGACAGACGGCGAGACAATGAGCAGTTCTTC. Its translation is CASSQFDRRRDNEQFF.

V and J are TRBV2 and TRBJ2-5, with 9 nucleotides matching TRBD2. Per the germline V gene, CDR1 is SNHLY and CDR2 is FYNNEI. This CDR3 is built from 15 residues. The J segment lost 5 bases and the V segment lost 5 bases, leaving 9 bases of the junction unmatched. This CDR3 is CASSPGRGGRETQYF. CDR3 nucleotides: TGTGCCAGCAGTCCTGGGCGGGGGGGCCGCGAGACCCAGTACTTC. Full variable domain (missing parts from reference TRBV2 and TRBJ2-5): EPEVTQTPSHQVTQMGQEVILRCVPISNHLYFYWYRQILGQKVEFLVSFYNNEISEKSEIFDDQFSVERPDGSNFTLKIRSTKLEDSAMYFCASSPGRGGRETQYFGPGTRLLVL.

The gene calls are TRBV9 and TRBJ2-3; TRBD1 aligns across 9 bases. The CDR3 consists of 15 residues. CDR1 SGDLS and CDR2 YYNGEE come from the germline V gene. With 3 bases clipped from V and 6 bases from J, the junction kept 8 bases outside the gene matches. CDR3 region: CASSALQGAPDTQYF. CDR3 in DNA: TGTGCCAGCAGCGCCTTACAGGGGGCCCCCGATACGCAGTATTTT.

This sequence joins TRBV9 and TRBJ2-1, with 8 bases lining up with TRBD2. The CDR3 length is 17 residues. The germline V gene encodes CDR1 SGDLS and CDR2 YYNGEE. The trim removed 0 bases at V and 2 bases at J, leaving 7 bases unmatched. The CDR3 spells CASSVVPLSGAYNEQFF. Written as DNA, the CDR3 is TGTGCCAGCAGCGTAGTTCCCCTTAGCGGGGCCTACAATGAGCAGTTCTTC.

The CDR3 sequence is CAWTSGGAVGELFF. CDR3 DNA: TGTGCCTGGACTAGCGGGGGGGCGGTCGGGGAGCTGTTTTTT. V gene TRBV30 combines with J gene TRBJ2-2; 12 bases align to TRBD2. J was trimmed by 7 bases and V by 4 bases; bases with no gene match: 4. Germline V CDR1 and CDR2: GTSNPN, SVGIG (reference sequence). The CDR3 runs 14 residues.

The rearrangement joins TRBV11-2 to TRBJ2-7, with D unclear. V dropped 8 bases and J dropped 5 bases, with 13 bases sitting between them. The CDR3 is 12 residues long. Germline CDR1 is SGHAT and CDR2 is FQNNGV. CDR3 protein: CASGDSWNEQYF. CDR3 nucleotide sequence: TGTGCCAGCGGAGACTCGTGGAACGAGCAGTACTTC. The full variable domain, with the rest looked up from reference TRBV11-2 and TRBJ2-7, is EAGVAQSPRYKIIEKRQSVAFWCNPISGHATLYWYQQILGQGPKLLIQFQNNGVVDDSQLPKDRFSAERLKGVDSTLKIQPAKLEDSAVYLCASGDSWNEQYFGPGTRLTVT.